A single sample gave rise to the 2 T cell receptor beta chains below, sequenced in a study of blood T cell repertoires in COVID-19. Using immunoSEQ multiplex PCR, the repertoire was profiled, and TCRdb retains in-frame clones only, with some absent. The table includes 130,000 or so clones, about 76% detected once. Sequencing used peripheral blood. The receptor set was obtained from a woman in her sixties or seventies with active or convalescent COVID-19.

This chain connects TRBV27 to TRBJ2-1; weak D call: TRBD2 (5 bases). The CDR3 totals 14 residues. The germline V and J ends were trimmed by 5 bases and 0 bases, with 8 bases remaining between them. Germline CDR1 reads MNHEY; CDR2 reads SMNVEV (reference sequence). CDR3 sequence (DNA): TGTGCCAGCAGTGACCGGGACTCCTACAATGAGCAGTTCTTC. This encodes CASSDRDSYNEQFF.

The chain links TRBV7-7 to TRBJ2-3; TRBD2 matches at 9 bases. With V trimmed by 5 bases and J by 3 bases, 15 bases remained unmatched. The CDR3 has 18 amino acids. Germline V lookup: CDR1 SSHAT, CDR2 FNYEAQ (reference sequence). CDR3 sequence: CASSPQSGGPLGTDTQYF. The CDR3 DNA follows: TGTGCCAGCAGCCCCCAGAGCGGGGGGCCGCTAGGGACAGATACGCAGTATTTT.